Listed here are 12 T cell receptor beta chains from one sample, sequenced in a study of cytomegalovirus exposure and HLA in healthy donors. Method: immunoSEQ multiplex PCR; TCRdb's copy keeps in-frame clones and lacks some. The repertoire has roughly 80,000 clones, around 94% of them found once; the top ten carry approximately 3.3%. Sequenced material: PBMCs. The source of these receptors is a young woman in good health and CMV-seropositive.

This chain uses TRBV29-1 with TRBJ2-3; TRBD2 matches 9 bases. The CDR3 consists of 13 residues. The germline gives CDR1 SQVTM, CDR2 ANQGSEA. J lost 2 bases, V lost 5 bases, and 2 bases had no gene match. The CDR3 DNA reads TGCAGCGTTAGCGGGGGGTACACAGATACGCAGTATTTT. Amino acids: CSVSGGYTDTQYF.

V gene TRBV4-3 combines with J gene TRBJ2-7; TRBD1 agrees at 8 bases. From germline, CDR1 is LGHNA and CDR2 YSLEER. Losses at the gene ends were 0 bases for V and 3 bases for J; bases not matched to a gene: 4. This CDR3 is built from 15 residues. The DNA of the CDR3 is TGCGCCAGCAGCCAAGACCGGACAGGGTTCTACGAGCAGTACTTC. It encodes CASSQDRTGFYEQYF.

The chain has TRBV27 and TRBJ2-2; no clear D. Trimming took off 6 bases at V and 3 bases at J, with 11 bases between the two ends. Germline-derived CDR1 and CDR2 are MNHEY and SMNVEV (reference sequence). This CDR3 contains 14 residues. CDR3 sequence: CASSLLPHTGELFF. The CDR3 bases are TGTGCCAGCAGCCTACTTCCCCACACCGGGGAGCTGTTTTTT.

The chain is built from TRBV5-4 and TRBJ2-5, with a tentative D call TRBD2 (7 bases). The germline V gene encodes CDR1 SGHNT and CDR2 YYREEE (reference sequence). V dropped 4 bases and J dropped 4 bases, with 17 bases sitting between them. The CDR3 length is 15 residues. The CDR3 loop reads CASSLRAGAGETQYF. The CDR3 bases are TGTGCCAGCAGCCTTCGGGCGGGGGCCGGAGAGACCCAGTACTTC.

This chain connects TRBV11-3 to TRBJ1-1; D unresolved. Between the trimmed V and J ends, which lost 5 bases and 0 bases, there was a span of 16 bases. The germline V gene has CDR1 SGHNT and CDR2 YENEEA. This CDR3 has 16 residues. CDR3 nucleotides: TGTGCCAGCAGCGTTGGCCGATCATACCTGAACACTGAAGCTTTCTTT. Translated, it gives CASSVGRSYLNTEAFF.

This sequence joins TRBV27 and TRBJ1-4; D perhaps matches TRBD1 (5 bases). V lost 3 bases, J lost 8 bases, and 10 bases lay in between. Per the germline V gene, CDR1 is MNHEY and CDR2 is SMNVEV (reference sequence). This CDR3 spans 13 amino acids. In DNA form, the CDR3 reads TGTGCCAGCAGTTTCCAAAGGGGAGAAAAACTGTTTTTT. Its protein is CASSFQRGEKLFF.

This clone appeared a single time. This chain joins TRBV4-3 and TRBJ1-1; D remains unclear. V was trimmed by 0 bases and J by 5 bases, leaving 19 bases between them. The CDR3 loop spans 17 amino acids. Germline CDR1 is LGHNA and CDR2 is YSLEER. The CDR3 DNA reads TGCGCCAGCAGCCAAGATCCCCGACAACCGAGGGAGACTGAAGCTTTCTTT. Its translation: CASSQDPRQPRETEAFF.

The rearrangement joins TRBV19 to TRBJ1-5; a possible D gene is TRBD1 (6 bases). The CDR3 contains 16 residues. V was pared by 4 bases and J by 3 bases, with 16 bases between. Germline values: CDR1 LNHDA, CDR2 SQIVND (reference sequence). Written as DNA, the CDR3 is TGTGCCAGTAGTAGTTGGGCGGACAGACCCAATCAGCCCCAGCATTTT. Translation: CASSSWADRPNQPQHF.

The gene calls are TRBV27 and TRBJ2-3; 7 bases are shared with TRBD2. Trimming at V came to 6 bases and at J to 1 base, leaving 4 bases not matched to a gene. The germline CDR1 and CDR2 sequences are MNHEY and SMNVEV (reference sequence). This CDR3 contains 14 residues. In nucleotides, the CDR3 is TGTGCCAGCAGAAGGGCGGGAGGCACAGATACGCAGTATTTT. This sequence encodes CASRRAGGTDTQYF.

V is TRBV9 and J is TRBJ2-2, with 8 bases that match TRBD2. The CDR3 spans 15 residues. Looked up from germline, CDR1 is SGDLS and CDR2 is YYNGEE. V shed 0 bases and J 4 bases; nucleotides not matched to a gene: 2. In DNA, the CDR3 is TGTGCCAGCAGCGTAGCGGGGGGGAGCACCGGGGAGCTGTTTTTT. Encoded protein: CASSVAGGSTGELFF.

This chain links TRBV28 with TRBJ1-5; the D gene is possibly TRBD1 (6 bases). CDR1 and CDR2 (germline): MDHEN, SYDVKM. CDR3 length: 14 residues. V was pared by 9 bases and J by 2 bases, with 14 bases between. CDR3 DNA sequence: TGTGCCAGTAACAGGGCAGCGGGCAATCAGCCCCAGCATTTT. It encodes CASNRAAGNQPQHF.

Comment on this clone: Compared with germline, one end of the junction differs, possibly owing to a read error. The CDR3: CASSPGTSGNAGELFF. In nucleotides, the CDR3 is TGCGCCAGCAGCCCGGGGACTAGCGGGAACGCCGGGGAGCTGTTTTTT. The chain employs TRBV4-3 and TRBJ2-2, with 13 bases fitting TRBD2. CDR1 and CDR2 (germline): LGHNA, YSLEER. The CDR3 runs 16 residues.